The 18 T cell receptor beta chains below come from one sample, sequenced in a study of blood T cell repertoires in COVID-19. Method: immunoSEQ multiplex PCR; TCRdb's copy keeps in-frame clones and lacks some. The repertoire holds 250,000 or so clones, 84% seen once, with under 4.5% in the top ten. The sequencing sample was made of peripheral blood. The receptors derive from a man aged 45-60 years with acute or convalescent COVID-19.

This clone was seen a handful of times. This chain links TRBV5-8 with TRBJ2-7, with D unclear. V shed 1 base and J shed 4 bases, with 6 bases lying between them. The CDR3 length is 12 residues. CDR1 and CDR2 (germline): SGHTS, YDEGEE. DNA for the CDR3: TGTGCCAGCAGCTTGTTTTCTTACGAGCAGTACTTC. The encoded protein is CASSLFSYEQYF.

The V gene is TRBV6-2 or TRBV6-3, the J gene TRBJ1-2; no definite D call. Trimming left V 4 bases short and J 7 bases short, with 13 bases between. The CDR3 covers 13 residues. Germline CDR1 reads MNHEY; CDR2 reads SVGEGT. The CDR3 sequence: CASSWDGESGYTF. Here the CDR3 DNA reads TGTGCCAGCAGTTGGGATGGGGAGAGTGGCTACACCTTC.

The chain joins TRBV19 to TRBJ2-7, with 8 bases fitting TRBD1. Germline trimming cut 1 base from V and 2 bases from J; bases unmatched to any gene: 7. Germline V lookup: CDR1 LNHDA, CDR2 SQIVND (reference sequence). This CDR3 is built from 16 residues. CDR3 residues: CASSIVYRDRPYEQYF. The CDR3 region has the DNA TGTGCCAGTAGTATAGTGTACCGGGACAGGCCCTACGAGCAGTACTTC.

The rearrangement uses TRBV5-1 and TRBJ1-2; D is unclear. Between the trimmed V and J ends, which lost 0 bases and 4 bases, there was a span of 10 bases. The germline CDR1 and CDR2 sequences are SGHRS and YFSETQ. The CDR3 is made up of 14 amino acids. The CDR3 loop reads CASSLASVSYGYTF. CDR3 coding DNA: TGCGCCAGCAGCTTGGCTTCGGTGAGCTATGGCTACACCTTC. Looking up the rest from reference TRBV5-1 and TRBJ1-2 gives the full variable domain: KAGVTQTPRYLIKTRGQQVTLSCSPISGHRSVSWYQQTPGQGLQFLFEYFSETQRNKGNFPGRFSGRQFSNSRSEMNVSTLELGDSALYLCASSLASVSYGYTFGSGTRLTVV.

The chain links TRBV27 to TRBJ2-1, with TRBD1 as a possible D gene (7 bases). Germline V gene lookup returns CDR1 MNHEY and CDR2 SMNVEV (reference sequence). This CDR3 region has 13 residues. V dropped 8 bases and J dropped 4 bases, with 12 bases sitting between them. CDR3 protein: CASGRGVYNEQFF. In DNA form, the CDR3 reads TGTGCCAGCGGCAGGGGGGTATACAATGAGCAGTTCTTC.

The chain joins TRBV5-1 to TRBJ2-1, with 9 bases lining up with TRBD1. In germline, CDR1 is SGHRS, CDR2 YFSETQ. Unmatched junction bases numbered 17, after V lost 5 bases and J lost 8 bases. This CDR3 is built from 17 residues. CDR3 bases: TGCGCCAGCAGGGTTTTTTCCGTTGGGACAGGGAGCGATGAGCAGTTCTTC. Its translation: CASRVFSVGTGSDEQFF.

This chain joins TRBV24-1 and TRBJ1-2; D remains ambiguous. Germline V gene sequence: CDR1 KGHDR, CDR2 SFDVKD. V dropped 2 bases and J dropped 4 bases, with 13 bases sitting between them. The CDR3 length is 15 residues. Written as DNA, the CDR3 is TGTGCCACCAGTGATTGGAGAGGAGGCGGCTATGGCTACACCTTC. Translated: CATSDWRGGGYGYTF.

The chain carries TRBV5-1 and TRBJ1-2; TRBD1 matches 7 bases. The CDR3 runs 14 residues. Germline V lookup: CDR1 SGHRS, CDR2 YFSETQ. V was pared by 0 bases and J by 6 bases, with 5 bases of the junction left unmatched. The CDR3 DNA follows: TGCGCCAGCAGCTTGGAGGCAGGGGGAGATGGCTACACCTTC. The encoded protein is CASSLEAGGDGYTF.

The J gene is TRBJ2-5, the V gene TRBV6-5; 8 bases are shared with TRBD1. Germline V CDR1 and CDR2: MNHEY, SVGAGI. Losses at the gene ends were 6 bases for V and 2 bases for J; bases not matched to a gene: 8. This CDR3 is built from 15 residues. CDR3 residues: CASSPRQGTQETQYF. The CDR3 nucleotides are TGTGCCAGCAGCCCGCGACAGGGGACACAAGAGACCCAGTACTTC.

The chain has TRBV18 and TRBJ2-2; weak D call: TRBD1 (6 bases). Trimming pared 3 bases from V and 4 bases from J, leaving 15 bases between. The CDR3 extends over 16 amino acids. CDR1 is KGHSH and CDR2 is LQKENI in the germline V gene. CDR3 in amino acids: CASSPRPGASTGELFF. In nucleotides, the CDR3 is TGTGCCAGCTCACCCCGACCAGGGGCCAGCACCGGGGAGCTGTTTTTT. Drawing the rest from reference TRBV18 and TRBJ2-2, the complete variable domain is NAGVMQNPRHLVRRRGQEARLRCSPMKGHSHVYWYRQLPEEGLKFMVYLQKENIIDESGMPKERFSAEFPKEGPSILRIQQVVRGDSAAYFCASSPRPGASTGELFFGEGSRLTVL.

The chain couples TRBV19 to TRBJ1-2; no clear D gene. V was pared by 1 base and J by 8 bases, with 14 bases between. This CDR3 has 14 residues. From germline, CDR1 is LNHDA and CDR2 SQIVND (reference sequence). Here the CDR3 DNA reads TGTGCCAGTAGTATAGGGGTCCAAACGAGGGGCTACACCTTC. It yields the protein CASSIGVQTRGYTF.

This clone is a singleton in its sample. The chain links TRBV7-9 to TRBJ2-1, with TRBD2 matching over 9 bases. The CDR3 covers 14 residues. CDR1 and CDR2 from the germline V gene are SEHNR and FQNEAQ (reference sequence). V was pared by 5 bases and J by 3 bases, with 2 bases of the junction left unmatched. The chain's CDR3 is CASSRLADYNEQFF. The CDR3 DNA reads as TGTGCCAGCAGCCGACTAGCGGACTACAATGAGCAGTTCTTC.

The rearrangement joins TRBV11-1 to TRBJ1-3; 9 nucleotides agree with TRBD1. CDR3 length: 15 residues. The germline V gene encodes CDR1 SGHAT and CDR2 FQDESV (reference sequence). Unmatched junction bases numbered 4, after V lost 5 bases and J lost 2 bases. This CDR3 is CASSPRDRAGNTIYF. CDR3 nucleotide sequence: TGTGCCAGCAGCCCCCGGGACAGGGCTGGAAACACCATATATTTT.

The J gene is TRBJ2-7, the V gene TRBV2, with a tentative D call TRBD1 (6 bases). Germline CDR1 reads SNHLY; CDR2 reads FYNNEI. This CDR3 is 13 amino acids long. Trimming removed 6 bases from V and 2 bases from J, with 11 bases in between. The CDR3 region is CASSGQRAYEQYF. The DNA of the CDR3 is TGTGCCAGCAGCGGACAGAGGGCCTACGAGCAGTACTTC.

This chain uses TRBV5-1 with TRBJ1-5; 8 bases fit TRBD1. The CDR3 consists of 14 residues. The V segment lost 4 bases and the J segment 4 bases; nucleotides outside the gene matches: 4. Germline CDR1 reads SGHRS; CDR2 reads YFSETQ. CDR3 amino acids: CASSPGQENQPQHF. Written as DNA, the CDR3 is TGCGCCAGCAGCCCGGGACAGGAGAATCAGCCCCAGCATTTT.

V usage is TRBV5-1 and J usage is TRBJ2-7, with D possibly TRBD1 on 5 matching bases. Germline-derived CDR1 and CDR2 are SGHRS and YFSETQ. The V end lost 1 base, the J end lost 3 bases, and 5 bases lay between the germline ends. The CDR3 loop spans 12 amino acids. DNA for the CDR3: TGCGCCAGCAGCTTGCAGGGCTACGAGCAGTACTTC. Protein product: CASSLQGYEQYF.

This chain links TRBV24-1 with TRBJ1-1; the D is unclear. The ends were cut back, 5 bases at V and 3 bases at J, with 9 bases in the middle. Germline V gives CDR1 KGHDR, CDR2 SFDVKD. The CDR3 has 13 amino acids. CDR3 nucleotide sequence: TGTGCCACCAGTGCGGAGAGCTACACTGAAGCTTTCTTT. This sequence encodes CATSAESYTEAFF.

The chain employs TRBV5-1 and TRBJ2-5; 9 bases agree with TRBD2. The CDR3 spans 15 residues. V dropped 0 bases and J dropped 4; count of bases not matched to a gene: 4. The V gene's germline CDR1 is SGHRS and CDR2 YFSETQ. The CDR3 reads CASSLASSGIETQYF. CDR3 coding DNA: TGCGCCAGCAGCTTGGCCTCTAGCGGGATAGAGACCCAGTACTTC.